The rows below give T cell receptor beta chains drawn from one sample of a study of cytomegalovirus exposure and HLA in healthy donors. Using immunoSEQ multiplex PCR, the repertoire was profiled, and TCRdb retains in-frame clones only, with some absent. This sample has about 160,000 clones, with around nine tenths found just once. Sample: PBMCs. The receptors were gathered from a woman between 18 and 29 years old in good health and CMV-seronegative. CDR3s include the opening cysteine and the closing phenylalanine or tryptophan. The order of the fields is clone size, V gene, D gene, J gene, CDR3 DNA, CDR3 protein. D genes are given only for firm matches. Clone size appears in some rows only: once, few, many, or a class for an expanded clone.

>NA|TRBV27|NA|TRBJ1-1
TGTGCCAGCAGTTTAAGACTAGCGTCATGGGGCCTCACGGGGTACACTGAAGCTTTCTTT
CASSLRLASWGLTGYTEAFF
>NA|TRBV2|TRBD1|TRBJ1-6
TGTGCCAGCGGAGGGGACAGATCCTTTCTTAATTCACCCCTCCACTTT
CASGGDRSFLNSPLHF
>NA|TRBV4-3|NA|TRBJ1-2
TGCGCCAGCAGCCAAAAAGGGGGGGGAGGTGGCTACACCTTC
CASSQKGGGGGYTF
>NA|TRBV5-8|TRBD1|TRBJ1-2
TGTGCCAGCATACAGAGGGACAGGGTCCGTGGCTACACCTTC
CASIQRDRVRGYTF
>NA|TRBV6-5|NA|TRBJ2-1
TGTGCCAGCAGTTTGGGCAGGAAAGGTTACAATGAGCAGTTCTTC
CASSLGRKGYNEQFF
>NA|TRBV7-9|NA|TRBJ2-7
TGTGCCAGCAGCTTAGGCAGGGCGGATCAGTACTTC
CASSLGRADQYF
>once|TRBV5-1|TRBD2|TRBJ2-7
TGCGCCAGCAGCTTAGCCTATGGGACTACCTACGAGCAGTACTTC
CASSLAYGTTYEQYF
>once|TRBV7-9|NA|TRBJ1-5
TGTGCCAGCAGCCCGGGACAAGGCTTTAATCAGCCCCAGCATTTT
CASSPGQGFNQPQHF
>NA|TRBV4-3|NA|TRBJ2-1
TGCGCCAGCAGCCAAGATCGGGATTTCTCCTACAATGAGCAGTTCTTC
CASSQDRDFSYNEQFF
>NA|TRBV10-3|TRBD1|TRBJ1-2
TGTGCCATCGGACAGGGGGCCCAAGCTAACTATGGCTACACCTTC
CAIGQGAQANYGYTF
>NA|TRBV27|TRBD2|TRBJ2-3
TGTGCCAGCAGCCTAGGACTAGCGGGAGATACGCAGTATTTT
CASSLGLAGDTQYF
>NA|TRBV2|NA|TRBJ1-1
TGTGCCAGCAGTCTATATACAGGTATGAACACTGAAGCTTTCTTT
CASSLYTGMNTEAFF
>NA|TRBV5-6|NA|TRBJ2-7
TGTGCCAGCAGCGAAGGAGGTTTCAACGAGCAGTACTTC
CASSEGGFNEQYF
>NA|TRBV6-1|TRBD2|TRBJ2-1
TGTGCCAGCAGTGTCCAACTAGCGGGGGGGTCTTGGAAAAATGAGCAGTTCTTC
CASSVQLAGGSWKNEQFF
>once|TRBV4-2|NA|TRBJ2-2
TGTGCCAGCAGCCAAGAAGGCGGGGACGCGAACACCGGGGAGCTGTTTTTT
CASSQEGGDANTGELFF
>NA|TRBV2|NA|TRBJ2-6
TGTGCCAGCAGTGATCGTTCTGGGGCCAACGTCCTGACTTTC
CASSDRSGANVLTF
>NA|TRBV4-3|TRBD1|TRBJ1-4
TGCGCCAGCAGCCAAGATTACCTCTCGACAGGGGGTAATGAAAAACTGTTTTTT
CASSQDYLSTGGNEKLFF
>few|TRBV7-8|TRBD2|TRBJ2-1
TGTGCCAGCGGGAGGGAGCGGTACAATGAGCAGTTCTTC
CASGRERYNEQFF
>NA|TRBV30|NA|TRBJ1-2
TGTGCCTGGAGTCTGACAGGATCCTATGGCTACACCTTC
CAWSLTGSYGYTF
>NA|TRBV7-2|NA|TRBJ1-2
TGTGCCAGCAGCTTTCACATGGGCGGGACGGAGGGCTACACCTTC
CASSFHMGGTEGYTF
>NA|TRBV27|NA|TRBJ2-7
TGTGCCAGCAGTGAGGGCAGGATGGTCTACGAGCAGTACTTC
CASSEGRMVYEQYF
>NA|TRBV7-2|TRBD1|TRBJ1-1
TGTGCCAGCAGTTCCGGACAGGGGTTGGGCACTGAAGCTTTCTTT
CASSSGQGLGTEAFF